Below, 27 T cell receptor beta chains from the same sample are listed, as sequenced in a study of shared clonotypes between healthy human individuals. The assay was immunoSEQ multiplex PCR, and TCRdb's table has in-frame clones only and misses some. Of some 2,500,000 clones in the sample, roughly 93% were seen once. What was sequenced was naive CD4+ T cells from PBMCs. Documented subset: CD45RA+ positively selected. The receptors stem from a man between 18 and 35 years old in good health. Some clones in this sample may be carry-over from other donors' samples.

The V gene is TRBV28, the J gene TRBJ1-4, with D maybe TRBD1 (6 bases). The V end lost 5 bases, the J end lost 8 bases, and 15 bases lay between the germline ends. The CDR3 is 14 amino acids. CDR1 is MDHEN and CDR2 is SYDVKM in the germline V gene. The CDR3, as DNA: TGTGCCAGCAGTCCGGACAGAGATTACGAAAAACTGTTTTTT. Encoded protein: CASSPDRDYEKLFF. Together with reference TRBV28 and TRBJ1-4, the CDR3 gives the full variable domain: DVKVTQSSRYLVKRTGEKVFLECVQDMDHENMFWYRQDPGLGLRLIYFSYDVKMKEKGDIPEGYSVSREKKERFSLILESASTNQTSMYLCASSPDRDYEKLFFGSGTQLSVL.

The chain recombines TRBV5-1 with TRBJ2-1, with 9 bases aligning to TRBD1. Germline values: CDR1 SGHRS, CDR2 YFSETQ. The ends lost 4 bases at V and 2 bases at J; junction bases unmatched: 4. CDR3 length equals 15 residues. The chain's CDR3 is CASSGGQGPYNEQFF. The CDR3 DNA is TGCGCCAGCAGCGGGGGACAGGGACCCTACAATGAGCAGTTCTTC.

The chain carries TRBV5-1 and TRBJ2-5; D is tentatively TRBD1 or TRBD2 (5 bases each). Per the germline V gene, CDR1 is SGHRS and CDR2 is YFSETQ. V lost 0 bases to trimming and J lost 7 bases, with 16 bases between them. This CDR3 region has 15 residues. CDR3: CASSLAGRVRGTQYF. Here the CDR3 DNA reads TGCGCCAGCAGCTTGGCTGGCAGGGTACGGGGGACCCAGTACTTC.

The chain carries TRBV5-1 and TRBJ2-7, with D uncertain. CDR1 and CDR2 from the germline V gene are SGHRS and YFSETQ. The CDR3 runs 15 residues. Trimming left V 0 bases short and J 0 bases short, with 10 bases between. CDR3 coding DNA: TGCGCCAGCAGCTTGGCCCCGCGGACCTCCTACGAGCAGTACTTC. Amino acids: CASSLAPRTSYEQYF.

The genes are TRBV16 and TRBJ1-4; no clear D gene. Germline V gene data show CDR1 as KGHSY and CDR2 as FQNENV. There are 13 residues in the CDR3. V lost 3 bases, J lost 5 bases, and 7 bases lay in between. CDR3 sequence (DNA): TGTGCCAGCAGCCAGCAGGCGAATGAAAAACTGTTTTTT. Amino acids: CASSQQANEKLFF.

The chain links TRBV9 to TRBJ2-6, with D hard to call. Between the trimmed V and J ends, which lost 3 bases and 4 bases, there was a span of 17 bases. Germline V gives CDR1 SGDLS, CDR2 YYNGEE. The CDR3 length is 17 residues. The CDR3: CASSAQPPNVGANVLTF. In DNA form, the CDR3 reads TGTGCCAGCAGCGCCCAACCTCCTAACGTCGGGGCCAACGTCCTGACTTTC.

The J gene is TRBJ1-1, the V gene TRBV7-9; D gene uncertain. This CDR3 has 14 residues. CDR1 SEHNR and CDR2 FQNEAQ come from the germline V gene (reference sequence). Trimming removed 1 base from V and 1 base from J, with 7 bases in between. CDR3 in DNA: TGTGCCAGCAGCTTAGTGGCAGCGAACACTGAAGCTTTCTTT. Translated: CASSLVAANTEAFF. Full variable domain (remainder filled in from reference TRBV7-9 and TRBJ1-1): DTGVSQNPRHKITKRGQNVTFRCDPISEHNRLYWYRQTLGQGPEFLTYFQNEAQLEKSRLLSDRFSAERPKGSFSTLEIQRTEQGDSAMYLCASSLVAANTEAFFGQGTRLTVV.

This clone showed up just once. The chain employs TRBV27 and TRBJ2-1; 11 bases are shared with TRBD2. Trimming took 2 bases from V and 10 from J; bases not matched to a gene: 7. CDR1 and CDR2 (germline): MNHEY, SMNVEV (reference sequence). The CDR3 spans 15 residues. The CDR3 region has the DNA TGTGCCAGCAGTTTAACGTCTAGCGGGAGGTTAGAGCAGTTCTTC. It yields the protein CASSLTSSGRLEQFF.

J is TRBJ2-1 and V is TRBV18; no clear D. This CDR3 comprises 17 residues. The V gene lost 6 bases and the J gene lost 2 bases, with 20 bases spanning the gap. Germline CDR1 reads KGHSH; CDR2 reads LQKENI. The CDR3: CASSPSLSRSAYNEQFF. The CDR3 DNA reads TGTGCCAGCTCGCCGAGCCTATCGCGGTCGGCCTACAATGAGCAGTTCTTC.

The chain couples TRBV30 to TRBJ2-3; D is unresolved. Trimming pared 2 bases from V and 2 bases from J, leaving 5 bases between. From germline, CDR1 is GTSNPN and CDR2 SVGIG (reference sequence). CDR3 length: 12 amino acids. Here the CDR3 DNA reads TGTGCCTGGAGTCTAAACACAGATACGCAGTATTTT. Amino acids: CAWSLNTDTQYF.

The chain joins TRBV5-1 to TRBJ2-3; the D gene is possibly TRBD1 (6 bases). Trimming cost V 5 bases and J 6 bases, with 16 bases left between them. CDR1 and CDR2 (germline): SGHRS, YFSETQ. The CDR3 extends over 14 amino acids. CDR3 protein: CASSRGQPSDTQYF. DNA for the CDR3: TGCGCCAGCAGTCGCGGACAGCCGTCCGATACGCAGTATTTT.

The rearrangement links TRBV7-7 to TRBJ2-5; 7 bases agree with TRBD1. CDR1 and CDR2 (germline): SSHAT, FNYEAQ (reference sequence). V shed 6 bases and J 5 bases; nucleotides not matched to a gene: 12. The CDR3 has 15 amino acids. Here the CDR3 DNA reads TGTGCCAGCAGGCCTGGGGTAGGGGGCGGGGAGACCCAGTACTTC. Protein sequence: CASRPGVGGGETQYF.

This rearrangement joins TRBV28 to TRBJ2-2; D assignment may be TRBD1 or TRBD2 (5 bases each). Germline CDR1 MDHEN, CDR2 SYDVKM. This CDR3 has 16 amino acids. Trimming removed 5 bases from V and 1 base from J, with 14 bases in between. The CDR3 DNA is TGTGCCAGCAGTCCTGGGGGTAGAAGGAACACCGGGGAGCTGTTTTTT. It codes for CASSPGGRRNTGELFF.

V and J are TRBV19 and TRBJ2-5; 8 bases align to TRBD1. The CDR3 has 15 residues. J gave up 5 bases and V 3 bases, and 8 bases lay outside the gene matches. Germline V lookup: CDR1 LNHDA, CDR2 SQIVND (reference sequence). In DNA, the CDR3 is TGTGCCAGTAGTATTCTGGGCAGGGGGCAGGAGACCCAGTACTTC. It yields the protein CASSILGRGQETQYF.

The CDR3: CASSLEQGARGYTF. The CDR3 DNA reads TGCGCCAGCAGCTTGGAGCAGGGGGCCCGCGGCTACACCTTC. The chain carries TRBV5-1 and TRBJ1-2, with 8 nucleotides matching TRBD1. This CDR3 comprises 14 residues. CDR1 SGHRS and CDR2 YFSETQ come from the germline V gene. After removal of 0 bases from V and 8 bases from J, the junction contained 6 bases not matched to a gene.

The chain joins TRBV7-9 to TRBJ1-2, with 7 nucleotides matching TRBD1. Germline V gives CDR1 SEHNR, CDR2 FQNEAQ (reference sequence). V was clipped by 4 bases and J by 3 bases; unmatched bases: 5. CDR3 length equals 14 residues. The CDR3 nucleotides are TGTGCCAGCAGCTCGCAGGGGACAGACTATGGCTACACCTTC. This encodes CASSSQGTDYGYTF.

A note on this clone: The sample holds other DNA sequences that translate to the same CDR3. The J gene is TRBJ1-2, the V gene TRBV28; 7 bases fit TRBD1. The germline CDR1 and CDR2 sequences are MDHEN and SYDVKM. J gave up 8 bases and V 4 bases, and 16 bases lay outside the gene matches. The CDR3 totals 16 residues. CDR3 loop: CASSSDTGQDQVGYTF. The CDR3 DNA follows: TGTGCCAGCAGTTCCGATACCGGACAGGATCAAGTAGGCTACACCTTC.

The chain uses TRBV5-5 and TRBJ1-5; no definite D call. Trimming pared 4 bases from V and 1 base from J, leaving 6 bases between. Germline CDR1 and CDR2: SGHKS and YYEKEE (reference sequence). The CDR3 sequence is 13 residues long. The CDR3 loop is CASSLTSNQPQHF. The CDR3 DNA reads TGTGCCAGCAGCCTGACGAGCAATCAGCCCCAGCATTTT. Drawing the rest from reference TRBV5-5 and TRBJ1-5, the complete variable domain is DAGVTQSPTHLIKTRGQQVTLRCSPISGHKSVSWYQQVLGQGPQFIFQYYEKEERGRGNFPDRFSARQFPNYSSELNVNALLLGDSALYLCASSLTSNQPQHFGDGTRLSIL.

This chain's CDR3 is CASSLGGGRFIQYF. The CDR3 region has the DNA TGTGCCAGCAGCTTAGGGGGAGGGAGATTCATTCAGTACTTC. The chain links TRBV7-2 to TRBJ2-4, with 7 bases lining up with TRBD2. J was trimmed by 9 bases and V by 1 base; bases with no gene match: 6. Germline V gene lookup returns CDR1 SGHTA and CDR2 FQGNSA. This CDR3 spans 14 amino acids.

CDR3 DNA sequence: TGTGCCAGCAGCACGACAGCACAAGAGACCCAGTACTTC. This codes for CASSTTAQETQYF. This sequence joins TRBV7-3 and TRBJ2-5; TRBD1 might be the D (5 bases). Trimming left V 5 bases short and J 2 bases short, with 9 bases between. Germline V gives CDR1 SGHTA, CDR2 FQGTGA. The CDR3 runs to 13 residues.

The CDR3 region is CASSRAGTGEGYTF. For the CDR3, the DNA is TGTGCCAGCAGTCGAGCCGGGACAGGGGAGGGCTACACCTTC. This sequence joins TRBV27 and TRBJ1-2; 10 bases match TRBD1. Trimming took 5 bases from V and 8 from J; bases not matched to a gene: 8. CDR1 and CDR2 (germline): MNHEY, SMNVEV (reference sequence). This CDR3 contains 14 residues.

This clone was detected only once. V gene TRBV2 combines with J gene TRBJ1-3; D is uncertain. V shed 8 bases and J shed 4 bases, with 9 bases lying between them. The CDR3 consists of 12 residues. Germline V lookup: CDR1 SNHLY, CDR2 FYNNEI. In DNA form, the CDR3 reads TGTGCCAGCGAGAGCGGCGGAAACACCATATATTTT. Protein sequence: CASESGGNTIYF.

The gene calls are TRBV7-8 and TRBJ1-1; D uncertain. This CDR3 is built from 14 residues. CDR1 is SGHVS, CDR2 FQNEAQ, per germline. V was pared by 6 bases and J by 11 bases, with 22 bases between. In DNA, the CDR3 is TGTGCCAGCAGACGGGCAGGAGAGAACCGCGGGGCTTTCTTT. This gives the protein CASRRAGENRGAFF.

The rearrangement uses TRBV4-1 and TRBJ2-5, with D possibly TRBD1 on 6 matching bases. The better agreement between TRBJ2-7 and the DNA end casts doubt on the J call. The CDR3 is made up of 18 amino acids. Germline assignment: CDR1 MGHRA and CDR2 YSYEKL. CDR3 sequence: CASSQDWGPSLTSYEQYF. The CDR3 coding sequence is TGCGCCAGCAGCCAAGATTGGGGGCCATCCTTAACCTCCTACGAGCAGTACTTC.

The chain employs TRBV5-6 and TRBJ2-2, with 10 bases identical to TRBD2. J gave up 4 bases and V 1 base, and 7 bases lay outside the gene matches. Germline values: CDR1 SGHDT, CDR2 YYEEEE. CDR3 length equals 17 residues. CDR3 nucleotide sequence: TGTGCCAGCAGCTTGAGGCTAGCGGGAGTGGGCACCGGGGAGCTGTTTTTT. Residues: CASSLRLAGVGTGELFF.

This clone was observed a single time. This rearrangement joins TRBV9 to TRBJ1-1; TRBD1 agrees at 8 bases. The CDR3 spans 16 residues. Germline lookup yields CDR1 SGDLS and CDR2 YYNGEE. After removal of 4 bases from V and 5 bases from J, the junction contained 13 bases not matched to a gene. The CDR3 coding sequence is TGTGCCAGCAGCCCCCAGGGGGCGGGGAGGGGTACTGAAGCTTTCTTT. Protein sequence: CASSPQGAGRGTEAFF.

A remark on this clone: The CDR3 ends on some other residue instead of the conserved phenylalanine or tryptophan, so this is likely a read error. The DNA is left out, because the CDR3 cannot be placed on it with certainty; the CDR3 is given as TCRdb lists it. The rearrangement links TRBV28 to TRBJ1-2. Looked up from germline, CDR1 is MDHEN and CDR2 is SYDVKM. Both ends counted, the CDR3 spans 12 residues. The CDR3: CASSLNWGPREV.